This T cell receptor beta chain came from a study of T cell responses to AZD1222 COVID-19 vaccine. The table came from immunoSEQ multiplex PCR; TCRdb's copy has only in-frame clones and leaves some out. Of tens of thousands of clones in the sample, 79% were seen once. Whole-study findings and limits: Females outnumbered males among donors, who were mostly white British; clonal diversity was possibly underestimated. Spike regions recognized by vaccine-associated CD4 TCRs spanned the protein, led by 160-218 and 743-854. Just 5 or 6 AZD1222 recipients tested seropositive at baseline.

With regard to this clone: Its target is not known.

V shed 5 bases, J shed 1 base, and the junction held 10 bases outside the gene matches. Germline V gene lookup returns CDR1 LNHNV and CDR2 YYDKDF (reference sequence). The CDR3 loop spans 17 amino acids. The rearrangement links TRBV15 to TRBJ2-2; TRBD1 matches at 7 bases. The TCR originated in an adult in good health. This specimen was peripheral blood, taken on day 0 of MenACWY control vaccination. The CDR3 DNA sequence: TGTGCCACCAGCCCCCACGGTTGGACAGGGAACACCGGGGAGCTGTTTTTT. This gives the protein CATSPHGWTGNTGELFF.